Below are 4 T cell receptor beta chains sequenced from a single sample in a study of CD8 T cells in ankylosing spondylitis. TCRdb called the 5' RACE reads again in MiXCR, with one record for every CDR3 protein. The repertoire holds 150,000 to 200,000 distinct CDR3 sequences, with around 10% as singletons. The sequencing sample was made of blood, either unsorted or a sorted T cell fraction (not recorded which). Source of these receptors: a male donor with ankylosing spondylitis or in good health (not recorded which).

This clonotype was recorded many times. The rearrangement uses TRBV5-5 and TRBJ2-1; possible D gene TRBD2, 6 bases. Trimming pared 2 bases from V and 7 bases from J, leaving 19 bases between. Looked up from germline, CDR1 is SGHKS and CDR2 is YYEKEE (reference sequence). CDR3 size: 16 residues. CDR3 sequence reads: CASSFSRPRRGNEQFF. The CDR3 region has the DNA TGTGCCAGCAGCTTTTCGCGCCCCCGCCGGGGGAATGAGCAGTTCTTC. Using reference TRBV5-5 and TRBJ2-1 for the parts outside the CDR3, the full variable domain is DAGVTQSPTHLIKTRGQQVTLRCSPISGHKSVSWYQQVLGQGPQFIFQYYEKEERGRGNFPDRFSARQFPNYSSELNVNALLLGDSALYLCASSFSRPRRGNEQFFGPGTRLTVL.

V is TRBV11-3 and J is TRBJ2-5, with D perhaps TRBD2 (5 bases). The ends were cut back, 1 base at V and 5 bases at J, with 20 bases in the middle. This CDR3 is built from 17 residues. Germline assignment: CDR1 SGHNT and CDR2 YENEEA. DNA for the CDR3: TGTGCCAGCAGCTTAGCCTCCAACGTATTGAGGGAGGAGACCCAGTACTTC. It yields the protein CASSLASNVLREETQYF.

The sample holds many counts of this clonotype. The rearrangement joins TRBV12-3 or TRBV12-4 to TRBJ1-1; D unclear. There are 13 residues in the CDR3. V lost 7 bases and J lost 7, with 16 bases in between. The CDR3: CASNLGRQSEAFF. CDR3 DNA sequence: TGTGCCAGCAACCTCGGACGGCAAAGTGAAGCTTTCTTT.

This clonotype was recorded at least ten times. The CDR3 is CASSLWEGAPSGDFF. The CDR3 DNA sequence: TGTGCCAGCAGTCTATGGGAGGGGGCGCCGAGTGGGGATTTCTTT. The chain carries TRBV12-3 or TRBV12-4 and TRBJ1-1; 7 bases agree with TRBD1. This CDR3 is built from 15 residues. The junction had 19 bases not matched to a gene; V was cut back by 5 bases and J by 13 bases.